This TCR beta chain was obtained from a study of cytomegalovirus exposure and HLA in healthy donors. Findings and caveats of the study: It was reported that TCR beta sequences correctly inferred the HLA-A and HLA-B alleles for most subjects.

It was with 60 Vbeta and 13 Jbeta primers that the PCR ran. The method was immunoSEQ multiplex PCR; TCRdb's version includes in-frame clones alone and lacks a portion of them. The data contain some 110,000 clones, over 60% of them singletons. A word on this clone: Its antigen remains unidentified.

The ends were cut back, 5 bases at V and 4 bases at J, with 12 bases in the middle. The germline V gene encodes CDR1 SEHNR and CDR2 FQNEAQ (reference sequence). CDR3 length: 14 residues. The chain joins TRBV7-9 to TRBJ2-1; TRBD1 might be the D (6 bases). Material for sequencing was PBMCs. The TCR was taken from a middle-aged man in good health and CMV-seropositive. CDR3 sequence: CASSRRQAYNEQFF. The DNA for the CDR3 is TGTGCCAGCAGCCGACGACAGGCTTACAATGAGCAGTTCTTC.